This T cell receptor (beta chain) was retrieved from a study of CD8+CD57+ T cells in acquired aplastic anemia. Looking at the study overall: DNA from sorted CD4+ and CD8+ cells averaged approximately 3.2 ug. Study outcomes and limitations: Some 30 shared CD8+ CDR3s appeared highly expressed within patients' immunodominant clones. Statistical testing detected no significant gap in CD8+ Simpson's diversity between patients and controls.

Profiles of TCR beta VDJ and CDR3 were generated from a genomic DNA template. Each CDR3 protein is one row after TCRdb ran MiXCR on the reads. Of hundreds of thousands of distinct CDR3 sequences listed, approximately 45% are singletons. Trimming left V 3 bases short and J 7 bases short, with 13 bases between. Germline-derived CDR1 and CDR2 are MNHEY and SMNVEV (reference sequence). The CDR3 sequence is 13 residues long. The patients chosen for sequencing had shown expansion of CD8+CD57+ cells (detected by flow cytometry). Severe acquired aplastic anemia was present in every patient. About this clonotype itself: Its specificity is unknown.

The V and J genes are TRBV27 and TRBJ2-7; no clear D gene. Material for sequencing was sorted CD4+, CD8+, or CD8+CD57+ T cells (not recorded which) from PBMCs. The source is a human donor with aplastic anemia. CDR3 amino acids: CASSFQNLGEQYF. The CDR3 region has the DNA TGTGCCAGCAGTTTCCAGAACCTAGGGGAGCAGTACTTC.